A single sample is the source of the 21 T cell receptor beta chains below, sequenced in a study of cytomegalovirus exposure and HLA in healthy donors. PCR used 60 Vbeta primers and 13 Jbeta primers. Clones were sequenced by immunoSEQ multiplex PCR, and TCRdb holds only the in-frame ones, with some missing. The sample carries 200,000 to 250,000 clones, about 85% recorded once. The source material was PBMCs. Receptors were obtained from a girl aged 2 to 10 in good health and CMV-seronegative.

The V gene is TRBV7-9, the J gene TRBJ2-7; D uncertain. There are 13 residues in the CDR3. V was cut by 5 bases and J by 3 bases, with 11 bases left in between. Per the germline V gene, CDR1 is SEHNR and CDR2 is FQNEAQ (reference sequence). The CDR3 bases are TGTGCCAGCAGCCTTCCAGCGATCTACGAGCAGTACTTC. Protein sequence: CASSLPAIYEQYF.

The CDR3 is CASSLRGRKADTQYF. The CDR3 nucleotides read TGTGCCAGCAGTCTCAGGGGGCGAAAAGCAGATACGCAGTATTTT. This chain links TRBV6-5 with TRBJ2-3; 8 positions agree with TRBD1. CDR1 and CDR2 from the germline V gene are MNHEY and SVGAGI. The CDR3 is made up of 15 amino acids. V gave up 5 bases and J gave up 4 bases; unmatched junction bases: 8.

The CDR3 DNA sequence: TGTGCCAGCAGCCAAGATATAGGACAGGGGCGTCGCGGCTACACCTTC. Its protein is CASSQDIGQGRRGYTF. The gene calls are TRBV14 and TRBJ1-2, with TRBD1 matching over 9 bases. This CDR3 has 16 amino acids. Germline values: CDR1 SGHDN, CDR2 FVKESK. Unmatched junction bases numbered 10, after V lost 0 bases and J lost 8 bases. Drawing the rest from reference TRBV14 and TRBJ1-2, the complete variable domain is EAGVTQFPSHSVIEKGQTVTLRCDPISGHDNLYWYRRVMGKEIKFLLHFVKESKQDESGMPNNRFLAERTGGTYSTLKVQPAELEDSGVYFCASSQDIGQGRRGYTFGSGTRLTVV.

The chain employs TRBV30 and TRBJ1-1; 7 nucleotides align to TRBD1. The V gene end was trimmed by 5 bases and the J gene end by 7 bases; junction bases not matched to a gene: 4. Germline lookup yields CDR1 GTSNPN and CDR2 SVGIG (reference sequence). The CDR3 extends over 11 amino acids. The CDR3 nucleotides are TGTGCCTGGCGGACAGGCCTTGAAGCTTTCTTT. Translated: CAWRTGLEAFF.

V usage is TRBV15 and J usage is TRBJ2-5, with 7 bases lining up with TRBD1. Germline V gene data show CDR1 as LNHNV and CDR2 as YYDKDF (reference sequence). The junction had 1 base not matched to a gene; V was cut back by 7 bases and J by 5 bases. The CDR3 contains 11 residues. The CDR3 here is CATNRGETQYF. CDR3 DNA sequence: TGTGCCACCAACAGGGGCGAGACCCAGTACTTC.

Only one count was recorded for this clone. The chain couples TRBV5-1 to TRBJ2-5; maybe TRBD2 (5 bases). The J call may be wrong; the DNA end is better matched by TRBJ2-7. The CDR3 extends over 17 amino acids. From germline, CDR1 is SGHRS and CDR2 YFSETQ. CDR3 amino acids: CASSLSILGYSSYEQYF. CDR3 DNA sequence: TGCGCCAGCAGCCTAAGCATACTAGGGTATTCTTCCTACGAGCAGTACTTC.

The chain carries TRBV9 and TRBJ2-3; 9 bases map to TRBD2. The CDR3 has 17 residues. The germline V gene encodes CDR1 SGDLS and CDR2 YYNGEE. Germline trimming cut 0 bases from V and 2 bases from J; bases unmatched to any gene: 7. The CDR3 spells CASSVAQRGDHTDTQYF. The CDR3 DNA sequence: TGTGCCAGCAGCGTAGCCCAGCGGGGGGACCACACAGATACGCAGTATTTT. Complete variable domain (other parts from reference TRBV9 and TRBJ2-3): DSGVTQTPKHLITATGQRVTLRCSPRSGDLSVYWYQQSLDQGLQFLIQYYNGEERAKGNILERFSAQQFPDLHSELNLSSLELGDSALYFCASSVAQRGDHTDTQYFGPGTRLTVL.

The chain links TRBV6-5 to TRBJ2-5; TRBD2 matches 7 bases. Germline V lookup: CDR1 MNHEY, CDR2 SVGAGI. The CDR3 sequence is 15 residues long. V shed 2 bases, J shed 2 bases, and the junction held 5 bases outside the gene matches. This CDR3 reads CASSYARLAQETQYF. DNA of the CDR3: TGTGCCAGCAGTTACGCAAGACTAGCACAAGAGACCCAGTACTTC.

The chain couples TRBV5-6 to TRBJ1-5, with 7 bases matching TRBD1. CDR1 is SGHDT and CDR2 is YYEEEE in the germline V gene. J was trimmed by 6 bases and V by 0 bases; bases with no gene match: 6. This CDR3 has 15 amino acids. The DNA for the CDR3 is TGTGCCAGCAGCTTGGGGCAGGGGGTCAGTCAGCCCCAGCATTTT. It specifies CASSLGQGVSQPQHF.

The gene calls are TRBV9 and TRBJ2-1; 9 bases match TRBD2. The V segment lost 5 bases and the J segment 7 bases; nucleotides outside the gene matches: 13. The germline gives CDR1 SGDLS, CDR2 YYNGEE. This CDR3 spans 16 amino acids. CDR3 coding DNA: TGTGCCAGCAGGCCAGGGGGGAGCGGGAGGTCGAATGAGCAGTTCTTC. Its translation: CASRPGGSGRSNEQFF.

V is TRBV5-1 and J is TRBJ2-2; 11 nucleotides line up with TRBD2. Germline lookup yields CDR1 SGHRS and CDR2 YFSETQ. The CDR3 is made up of 16 amino acids. The J segment lost 4 bases and the V segment lost 4 bases, leaving 6 bases of the junction unmatched. The CDR3 here is CASSLGTSGATGELFF. CDR3 DNA: TGCGCCAGCAGCCTCGGGACTAGCGGAGCCACCGGGGAGCTGTTTTTT.

The genes are TRBV2 and TRBJ1-2, with 7 bases lining up with TRBD1. CDR3 length: 12 amino acids. Germline CDR1 and CDR2: SNHLY and FYNNEI. The V and J ends lost 6 bases and 3 bases, in that order; junction bases with no gene match: 1. In nucleotides, the CDR3 is TGTGCCAGCAGCGGGACAGACTATGGCTACACCTTC. Translation gives CASSGTDYGYTF.

The sample holds one count of this clone. This chain connects TRBV7-8 to TRBJ2-3, with no clear D. V was trimmed by 5 bases and J by 2 bases, leaving 5 bases between them. The CDR3 has 12 residues. Germline V lookup: CDR1 SGHVS, CDR2 FQNEAQ. CDR3 amino acids: CASSRHTDTQYF. In DNA form, the CDR3 reads TGTGCCAGCAGCCGACACACAGATACGCAGTATTTT. Supplemented by reference TRBV7-8 and TRBJ2-3, the full variable domain reads GAGVSQSPRYKVAKRGQDVALRCDPISGHVSLFWYQQALGQGPEFLTYFQNEAQLDKSGLPSDRFFAERPEGSVSTLKIQRTQQEDSAVYLCASSRHTDTQYFGPGTRLTVL.

The chain has TRBV6-5 and TRBJ2-7; TRBD1 might be the D (6 bases). Trimming removed 4 bases from V and 4 bases from J, with 17 bases in between. The germline V gene has CDR1 MNHEY and CDR2 SVGAGI. This CDR3 is built from 15 residues. CDR3: CASSSVQGSNYEQYF. The CDR3 DNA reads TGTGCCAGCAGTTCCGTACAGGGATCGAATTACGAGCAGTACTTC.

The rearrangement uses TRBV2 and TRBJ2-7, with D perhaps TRBD1 (6 bases). Trimming stripped 6 bases from V and 4 bases from J, with 19 bases between. Germline CDR1 and CDR2: SNHLY and FYNNEI. The CDR3 has 15 amino acids. This CDR3 is CASSQRQVFLYEQYF. The CDR3 nucleotides read TGTGCCAGCAGCCAACGACAGGTATTCCTATACGAGCAGTACTTC.

The chain carries TRBV4-1 and TRBJ1-1; tentative D call: TRBD1 (6 bases). The CDR3 has 16 amino acids. V was shortened by 2 bases and J by 1 base, with 14 bases between the two germline ends. Germline assignment: CDR1 MGHRA and CDR2 YSYEKL. In nucleotides, the CDR3 is TGCGCCAGCAGCCAATCAGAGGGGGTCCGGAACACTGAAGCTTTCTTT. Its protein is CASSQSEGVRNTEAFF.

Of note for this clone: Compared with germline, one end of the junction differs, possibly owing to a read error. The chain employs TRBV7-9 and TRBJ1-2; 9 bases align to TRBD1. The CDR3 extends over 17 amino acids. Germline lookup yields CDR1 SEHNR and CDR2 FQNEAQ (reference sequence). The CDR3 here is CSSSLAGTGRSNYGYTF. The CDR3 bases are TGTTCCAGCAGCTTAGCCGGGACAGGGCGTTCTAACTATGGCTACACCTTC.

The rearrangement uses TRBV7-6 and TRBJ2-1; 8 bases are a match to TRBD1. The CDR3 contains 15 residues. Germline CDR1 SGHVS, CDR2 FNYEAQ. With 5 bases clipped from V and 7 bases from J, the junction kept 10 bases outside the gene matches. CDR3 coding DNA: TGTGCCAGCAGCACAACCAGGGGGCAGACGAATGAGCAGTTCTTC. Its protein product is CASSTTRGQTNEQFF.

This clone was seen only once. The V call is TRBV30, the J call TRBJ1-2; 12 nucleotides agree with TRBD1. The germline V gene encodes CDR1 GTSNPN and CDR2 SVGIG (reference sequence). Trimming removed 5 bases from V and 7 bases from J; junction bases left unmatched: 8. This CDR3 region has 14 residues. DNA for the CDR3: TGTGCCTGGGCACGGGGACAGGGGGCCTCTGGCTACACCTTC. This gives the protein CAWARGQGASGYTF.

The rearrangement joins TRBV30 to TRBJ2-5, with TRBD2 matching over 12 bases. The CDR3 is 16 amino acids. CDR1 and CDR2 from the germline V gene are GTSNPN and SVGIG (reference sequence). V lost 4 bases, J lost 4 bases, and 10 bases stayed unmatched. CDR3 amino acids: CAWTGLAGKAGETQYF. The CDR3 nucleotides are TGTGCCTGGACCGGACTAGCGGGAAAGGCGGGAGAGACCCAGTACTTC.

CDR3 residues: CAITGQAPAYNEQFF. In DNA, the CDR3 is TGTGCCATCACCGGACAGGCCCCAGCGTACAATGAGCAGTTCTTC. V and J are TRBV10-3 and TRBJ2-1; 7 nucleotides align to TRBD1. This CDR3 is 15 amino acids long. Germline values: CDR1 ENHRY, CDR2 SYGVKD. V was clipped by 7 bases and J by 4 bases; unmatched bases: 10.